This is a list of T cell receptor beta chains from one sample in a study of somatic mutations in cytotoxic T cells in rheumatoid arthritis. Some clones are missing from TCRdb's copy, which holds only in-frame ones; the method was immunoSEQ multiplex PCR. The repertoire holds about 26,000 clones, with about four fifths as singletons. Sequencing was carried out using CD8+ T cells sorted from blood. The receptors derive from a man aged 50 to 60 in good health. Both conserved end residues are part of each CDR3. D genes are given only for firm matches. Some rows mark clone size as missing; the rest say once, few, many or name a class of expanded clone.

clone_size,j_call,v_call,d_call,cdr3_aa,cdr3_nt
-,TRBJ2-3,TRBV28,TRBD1,CASSFLVGTGVTDTQYF,TGTGCCAGCAGTTTCTTGGTAGGGACAGGGGTCACAGATACGCAGTATTTT
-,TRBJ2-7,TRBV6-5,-,CASSYSTGQLSYEQYF,TGTGCCAGCAGTTACTCGACTGGACAGCTCTCCTACGAGCAGTACTTC
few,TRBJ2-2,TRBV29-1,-,CSVAANTGELFF,TGCAGCGTAGCGGCGAACACCGGGGAGCTGTTTTTT
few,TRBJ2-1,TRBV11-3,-,CASSPGSGAGGSYNEQFF,TGTGCCAGCAGCCCCGGGTCTGGTGCGGGTGGCTCCTACAATGAGCAGTTCTTC
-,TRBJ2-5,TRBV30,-,CAWSVRGGETQYF,TGTGCCTGGAGTGTACGAGGCGGAGAGACCCAGTACTTC
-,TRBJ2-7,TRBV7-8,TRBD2,CASSPRGLAGTSKIYEQYF,TGTGCCAGCAGCCCGAGGGGACTAGCGGGAACATCAAAGATCTACGAGCAGTACTTC
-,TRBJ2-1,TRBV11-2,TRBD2,CASSLGGGNNEQFF,TGTGCCAGCAGCTTAGGGGGAGGGAACAATGAGCAGTTCTTC
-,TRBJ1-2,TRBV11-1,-,CASSFKGTNYGYTF,TGTGCCAGCAGCTTTAAGGGCACAAACTATGGCTACACCTTC
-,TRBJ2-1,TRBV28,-,CASSPRTPYNEQFF,TGTGCCAGCAGTCCCCGGACACCCTACAATGAGCAGTTCTTC
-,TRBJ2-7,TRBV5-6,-,CASSFFTTDYEQYF,TGTGCCAGCAGCTTTTTTACCACAGACTACGAGCAGTACTTC
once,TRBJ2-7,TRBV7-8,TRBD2,CASSPRGGYPYEQYF,TGTGCCAGCAGCCCCCGGGGGGGCTACCCCTACGAGCAGTACTTC
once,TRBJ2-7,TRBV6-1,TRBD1,CASSEVQGAYEQYF,TGTGCCAGCAGTGAAGTTCAGGGGGCCTACGAGCAGTACTTC
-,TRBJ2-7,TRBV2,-,CAASDRSTVYEQYF,TGTGCCGCAAGCGACCGATCTACTGTCTACGAGCAGTACTTC
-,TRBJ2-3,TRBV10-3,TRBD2,CAIRPTSGGATSTDTQYF,TGTGCCATCAGGCCGACTAGCGGAGGGGCCACTAGCACAGATACGCAGTATTTT
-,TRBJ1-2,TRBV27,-,CASSRAGQHNYGYTF,TGTGCCAGCAGCCGCGCCGGACAGCATAACTATGGCTACACCTTC
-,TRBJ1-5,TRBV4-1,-,CASSQGFGDQPQHF,TGCGCCAGCAGCCAGGGTTTTGGGGATCAGCCCCAGCATTTT
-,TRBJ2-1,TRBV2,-,CASSTGLLYNEQFF,TGTGCCAGCAGTACCGGACTTCTCTACAATGAGCAGTTCTTC
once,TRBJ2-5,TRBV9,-,CASSMNQETQYF,TGTGCCAGCAGTATGAACCAAGAGACCCAGTACTTC
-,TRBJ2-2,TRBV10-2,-,CASSESRVTGELFF,TGCGCCAGCAGTGAGTCGCGGGTCACCGGGGAGCTGTTTTTT
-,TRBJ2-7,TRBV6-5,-,CASSYQQGIYEQYF,TGTGCCAGCAGTTACCAGCAGGGAATCTACGAGCAGTACTTC
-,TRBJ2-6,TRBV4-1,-,CASSQDLVAGDKGANVLTF,TGCGCCAGCAGCCAAGATTTGGTTGCCGGGGACAAAGGGGCCAACGTCCTGACTTTC
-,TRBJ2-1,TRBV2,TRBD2,CASEGLADNEQFF,TGTGCCAGCGAGGGACTAGCGGACAATGAGCAGTTCTTC
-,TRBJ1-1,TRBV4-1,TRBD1,CASSQAYRGRTEAFF,TGCGCCAGCAGCCAAGCCTACAGGGGGCGCACTGAAGCTTTCTTT
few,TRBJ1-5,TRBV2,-,CASSELVGPNQPQHF,TGTGCCAGCAGTGAATTGGTCGGCCCCAATCAGCCCCAGCATTTT
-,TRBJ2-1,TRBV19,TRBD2,CASSDFAGAYNEQFF,TGTGCCAGTAGTGATTTCGCGGGAGCGTACAATGAGCAGTTCTTC
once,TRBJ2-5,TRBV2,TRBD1,CASSGRDSSQETQYF,TGTGCCAGCAGTGGTCGGGACAGCAGCCAAGAGACCCAGTACTTC
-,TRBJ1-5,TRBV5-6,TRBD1,CASSLGRTGGSQPQHF,TGTGCCAGCAGCTTGGGTCGGACAGGGGGGAGTCAGCCCCAGCATTTT
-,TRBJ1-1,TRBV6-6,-,CASGWVNTEAFF,TGTGCCAGCGGTTGGGTGAACACTGAAGCTTTCTTT
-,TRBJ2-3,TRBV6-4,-,CASSEGGTDTQYF,TGTGCCAGCAGTGAAGGGGGCACAGATACGCAGTATTTT
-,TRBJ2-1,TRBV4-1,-,CASSPGYSYNEQFF,TGCGCCAGCAGCCCCGGATACTCCTACAATGAGCAGTTCTTC
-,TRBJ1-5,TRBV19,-,CASQAGQALNQPQHF,TGTGCCAGCCAAGCAGGGCAGGCCCTCAATCAGCCCCAGCATTTT
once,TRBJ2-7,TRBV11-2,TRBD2,CASSLDLVGGPPREQYF,TGTGCCAGCAGCTTAGATCTCGTGGGAGGGCCTCCGCGGGAGCAGTACTTC
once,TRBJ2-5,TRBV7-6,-,CASSLARPSQPDQYF,TGTGCCAGCAGCTTAGCGCGGCCCTCGCAACCAGACCAGTACTTC
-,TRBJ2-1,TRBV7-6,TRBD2,CASSPGGRLAGVSNEQFF,TGTGCCAGCAGCCCAGGGGGCAGACTAGCGGGAGTTTCAAATGAGCAGTTCTTC
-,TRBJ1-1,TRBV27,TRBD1,CASSSREQGAYAEAFF,TGTGCCAGCAGTTCGCGTGAACAGGGGGCGTACGCTGAAGCTTTCTTT